Each of the 26 T cell receptor beta chains below was sequenced from the same sample in a study of Ad26.COV2.S vaccination and SARS-CoV-2 variants. As to treatment: around 19 received Ad26.COV2.S at low or high dose, single or two shots; about five received placebo; per-sample allocation not given. The study sampled participants on day 63 after the first vaccine or placebo injection. Sequencing used immunoSEQ multiplex PCR; TCRdb keeps in-frame clones, though not all of them. The profile shows around 450,000 clones, roughly 89% of them singletons. This sample comprised peripheral blood, obtained in a trial of Ad26.COV2.S vaccine versus placebo. The receptors were gathered from a person between 18 and 59 years old who received the Ad26.COV2.S COVID-19 vaccine or a placebo.

This clone was recorded once. The J gene is TRBJ2-1, the V gene TRBV9; D is undetermined. V lost 4 bases, J lost 6 bases, and 11 bases lay in between. Germline-derived CDR1 and CDR2 are SGDLS and YYNGEE. CDR3 length equals 13 residues. The CDR3 loop reads CASSTTAPNEQFF. The CDR3 DNA reads TGTGCCAGCAGCACCACAGCCCCCAATGAGCAGTTCTTC.

The chain combines TRBV7-9 with TRBJ2-5; 10 nucleotides align to TRBD2. Germline CDR1 reads SEHNR; CDR2 reads FQNEAQ (reference sequence). V was clipped by 5 bases and J by 2 bases; unmatched bases: 5. CDR3 size: 15 residues. CDR3 loop: CASSRGLADQETQYF. The CDR3 DNA sequence: TGTGCCAGCAGCCGAGGACTAGCGGATCAAGAGACCCAGTACTTC.

This clone was seen only once. V usage is TRBV24-1 and J usage is TRBJ1-2, with D possibly matching TRBD1 (6 bases). Germline V gene sequence: CDR1 KGHDR, CDR2 SFDVKD. V lost 6 bases to trimming and J lost 8 bases, with 12 bases between them. The CDR3 consists of 12 residues. CDR3 sequence (DNA): TGTGCCACCAGTACAGGGTTTGGCGGCTACACCTTC. It codes for CATSTGFGGYTF.

V gene TRBV28 combines with J gene TRBJ1-6, with D unclear. The CDR3 loop spans 12 amino acids. The germline V and J ends were trimmed by 5 bases and 9 bases, with 8 bases remaining between them. Germline CDR1 reads MDHEN; CDR2 reads SYDVKM. The CDR3 DNA reads as TGTGCCAGCAGTCTCGCTCGTTCACCCCTCCACTTT. Translated, it gives CASSLARSPLHF.

V is TRBV7-2 and J is TRBJ2-3; 7 nucleotides line up with TRBD1. There are 16 residues in the CDR3. The V and J ends lost 0 bases and 2 bases, in that order; junction bases with no gene match: 5. CDR1 and CDR2 from the germline V gene are SGHTA and FQGNSA. The DNA of the CDR3 is TGTGCCAGCAGCTTAGCGGGGACAGATAACACAGATACGCAGTATTTT. Amino acid sequence: CASSLAGTDNTDTQYF.

The chain joins TRBV6-5 to TRBJ1-1; 7 bases fit TRBD1. The CDR3 loop spans 14 amino acids. Germline CDR1 is MNHEY and CDR2 is SVGAGI. The V and J ends lost 6 bases and 3 bases, in that order; junction bases with no gene match: 7. CDR3 sequence (DNA): TGTGCCAGCAGACAAGGACAGGCGTACACTGAAGCTTTCTTT. Translated, it gives CASRQGQAYTEAFF.

The chain recombines TRBV9 with TRBJ2-7, with 11 bases fitting TRBD2. The CDR3 spans 16 residues. V dropped 0 bases and J dropped 6; count of bases not matched to a gene: 8. Germline V CDR1 and CDR2: SGDLS, YYNGEE. DNA for the CDR3: TGTGCCAGCAGCGTAGAGGGTAGCGGGGGGGCGATCGAGCAGTACTTC. Protein product: CASSVEGSGGAIEQYF.

This clone was seen just once. The V gene is TRBV7-9, the J gene TRBJ1-5; 8 bases map to TRBD1. The CDR3 runs to 17 residues. J gave up 9 bases and V 1 base, and 14 bases lay outside the gene matches. Looked up from germline, CDR1 is SEHNR and CDR2 is FQNEAQ (reference sequence). CDR3: CASSLGNRGTGNSPQHF. The CDR3 bases are TGTGCCAGCAGCTTAGGTAACCGAGGGACAGGTAATTCGCCCCAGCATTTT.

The CDR3 bases are TGCGCCAGCAGCCCGGACCCCGGGAGGGTGACTAATGAAAAACTGTTTTTT. Translating gives CASSPDPGRVTNEKLFF. This rearrangement joins TRBV4-1 to TRBJ1-4; D unclear. Trimming removed 4 bases at V and 2 bases at J, with 17 bases between. Germline V lookup: CDR1 MGHRA, CDR2 YSYEKL. The CDR3 covers 17 residues.

The V and J genes are TRBV7-8 and TRBJ1-4; 7 positions match TRBD1. Germline assignment: CDR1 SGHVS and CDR2 FQNEAQ. V was pared by 5 bases and J by 1 base, with 4 bases of the junction left unmatched. The CDR3 is 15 residues long. The CDR3 DNA sequence: TGTGCCAGCAGCCTTTACAGGGGAACTAATGAAAAACTGTTTTTT. Its translation: CASSLYRGTNEKLFF.

This clone showed up just once. The gene calls are TRBV28 and TRBJ1-1; a weak D match, TRBD1 (5 bases). Trimming removed 6 bases at V and 2 bases at J, with 13 bases between. Germline V gene sequence: CDR1 MDHEN, CDR2 SYDVKM. The CDR3 consists of 14 residues. The CDR3 spells CASRSAGINTEAFF. CDR3 DNA: TGTGCCAGCAGGTCGGCAGGGATTAACACTGAAGCTTTCTTT. Complete variable domain (other parts from reference TRBV28 and TRBJ1-1): DVKVTQSSRYLVKRTGEKVFLECVQDMDHENMFWYRQDPGLGLRLIYFSYDVKMKEKGDIPEGYSVSREKKERFSLILESASTNQTSMYLCASRSAGINTEAFFGQGTRLTVV.

The CDR3 reads CASSSTGRQPQHF. CDR3 coding DNA: TGTGCCAGCAGCTCCACAGGGAGGCAGCCCCAGCATTTT. This chain links TRBV7-9 with TRBJ1-5; perhaps TRBD1 as D (6 bases). The germline V and J ends were trimmed by 4 bases and 7 bases, with 11 bases remaining between them. CDR1 is SEHNR, CDR2 FQNEAQ, per germline (reference sequence). There are 13 residues in the CDR3.

The chain joins TRBV5-4 to TRBJ2-2; 8 bases fit TRBD2. The CDR3 loop spans 16 amino acids. Germline lookup yields CDR1 SGHNT and CDR2 YYREEE (reference sequence). The V segment lost 1 base and the J segment 1 base; nucleotides outside the gene matches: 3. CDR3 in DNA: TGTGCCAGCAGCTTGAAACTAGCGGTGAACACCGGGGAGCTGTTTTTT. This codes for CASSLKLAVNTGELFF.

The CDR3 is CASSFRSTSYEQYF. Here the CDR3 DNA reads TGCGCCAGCAGCTTTAGGAGTACCTCCTACGAGCAGTACTTC. The chain is built from TRBV5-1 and TRBJ2-7, with D uncertain. CDR1 is SGHRS and CDR2 is YFSETQ in the germline V gene. The CDR3 totals 14 residues. Trimming left V 2 bases short and J 0 bases short, with 9 bases between.

As DNA, the CDR3 is TGTGCCAGCAGCAGAGTCGAGACCCAGTACTTC. Residues: CASSRVETQYF. The V call is TRBV7-6, the J call TRBJ2-5, with unresolved D. CDR3 size: 11 residues. The V and J ends lost 5 bases and 5 bases respectively, with 6 bases between them. Germline CDR1 and CDR2: SGHVS and FNYEAQ.

The rearrangement links TRBV10-3 to TRBJ2-1, with D possibly matching TRBD2 (5 bases). V shed 11 bases and J shed 0 bases, with 11 bases lying between them. CDR1 and CDR2 from the germline V gene are ENHRY and SYGVKD. The CDR3 extends over 13 amino acids. The CDR3 region has the DNA TGTGCCTCCCGAGGGAGCTCCTACAATGAGCAGTTCTTC. Protein product: CASRGSSYNEQFF.

The V and J genes are TRBV7-9 and TRBJ2-1; 9 bases are shared with TRBD1. V gave up 5 bases and J gave up 4 bases; unmatched junction bases: 9. CDR3 length: 16 residues. The germline gives CDR1 SEHNR, CDR2 FQNEAQ (reference sequence). CDR3 protein: CASSLTYRGQYNEQFF. The CDR3 region has the DNA TGTGCCAGCAGCCTTACCTACAGGGGGCAGTACAATGAGCAGTTCTTC.

V gene TRBV10-3 combines with J gene TRBJ1-4, with 8 bases that match TRBD1. V trimming: 11 bases; J trimming: 7 bases; junction bases outside the gene matches: 9. This CDR3 region has 13 residues. Germline V gene data show CDR1 as ENHRY and CDR2 as SYGVKD. The CDR3 coding sequence is TGTGCCGCCAGGGGGCGGGTTAGTGAAAAACTGTTTTTT. Protein product: CAARGRVSEKLFF.

The chain has TRBV6-2 or TRBV6-3 and TRBJ1-5, with D unresolved. Germline assignment: CDR1 MNHEY and CDR2 SVGEGT. This CDR3 contains 13 residues. V lost 2 bases and J 5 bases, leaving 7 bases between the germline ends. The DNA for the CDR3 is TGTGCCAGCAGTTACCCAACGGATCAGCCCCAGCATTTT. It specifies CASSYPTDQPQHF.

The V gene is TRBV6-5, the J gene TRBJ2-5, with D unclear. This CDR3 region has 11 residues. Trimming stripped 4 bases from V and 4 bases from J, with 4 bases between. Germline assignment: CDR1 MNHEY and CDR2 SVGAGI. The CDR3 spells CASSFGETQYF. The CDR3 nucleotides read TGTGCCAGCAGTTTTGGAGAGACCCAGTACTTC.

The genes are TRBV5-1 and TRBJ1-5, with D unresolved. Germline V CDR1 and CDR2: SGHRS, YFSETQ. The CDR3 covers 15 residues. Trimming shortened V by 0 bases and J by 5 bases, and 12 bases separated the two germline ends. The CDR3 sequence is CASSLDAGGYQPQHF. The CDR3 DNA reads TGCGCCAGCAGCTTGGATGCGGGCGGATATCAGCCCCAGCATTTT.

The chain couples TRBV30 to TRBJ2-1, with D hard to call. Germline V gene lookup returns CDR1 GTSNPN and CDR2 SVGIG (reference sequence). Trimming stripped 2 bases from V and 4 bases from J, with 9 bases between. The CDR3 length is 13 residues. CDR3 in DNA: TGTGCCTGGAGTTCAGGTCTTTACAATGAGCAGTTCTTC. The encoded protein is CAWSSGLYNEQFF.

The chain links TRBV29-1 to TRBJ1-3; D not resolved. Germline CDR1 SQVTM, CDR2 ANQGSEA. V lost 5 bases, J lost 8 bases, and 10 bases lay in between. The length of the CDR3 is 11 residues. CDR3 bases: TGCAGCGTTATCGAAACTTACACCATATATTTT. This sequence encodes CSVIETYTIYF.

The genes are TRBV10-3 and TRBJ2-1, with TRBD2 matching over 9 bases. The trim removed 3 bases at V and 8 bases at J, leaving 8 bases unmatched. The CDR3 is 15 amino acids. Germline CDR1 is ENHRY and CDR2 is SYGVKD. The CDR3 sequence: CAISDLGTSMDEQFF. The DNA for the CDR3 is TGTGCCATCAGTGACCTGGGGACTAGCATGGATGAGCAGTTCTTC.

The CDR3 spells CASSLNRGGEQFF. The CDR3, as DNA: TGTGCCAGCAGCCTCAACAGGGGAGGGGAGCAGTTCTTC. This rearrangement joins TRBV27 to TRBJ2-1, with D perhaps given as TRBD1 or TRBD2 (7 bases each). Germline V gene sequence: CDR1 MNHEY, CDR2 SMNVEV (reference sequence). V lost 6 bases and J 10 bases, leaving 16 bases between the germline ends. This CDR3 is built from 13 residues.

The J gene is TRBJ1-3, the V gene TRBV28, with D possibly being TRBD1 (5 bases). The germline V and J ends were trimmed by 5 bases and 5 bases, with 19 bases remaining between them. The CDR3 loop spans 16 amino acids. The germline V gene encodes CDR1 MDHEN and CDR2 SYDVKM. The DNA of the CDR3 is TGTGCCAGCAGTCGTTCCGCGGGACCCAGACGAAACACCATATATTTT. Protein: CASSRSAGPRRNTIYF. The whole variable domain, remainder taken from reference TRBV28 and TRBJ1-3, is DVKVTQSSRYLVKRTGEKVFLECVQDMDHENMFWYRQDPGLGLRLIYFSYDVKMKEKGDIPEGYSVSREKKERFSLILESASTNQTSMYLCASSRSAGPRRNTIYFGEGSWLTVV.